This T cell receptor (beta chain) was sequenced in a study of beta chain features in type 1 diabetes. Study outcomes and limitations: Shortening of TCRB CDR3s, moderate but significant, appeared in all four CD4+ subsets of Type 1 diabetes patients.

V lost 5 bases and J 8 bases, leaving 18 bases between the germline ends. In germline, CDR1 is SGHTA, CDR2 FQGNSA. The CDR3 loop spans 14 amino acids. Investigators reverse transcribed all isolated RNA, so they sequenced expressed TCRB transcripts. Assay used: immunoSEQ multiplex PCR; TCRdb lists only in-frame clones, some missing. The sample yields roughly 260,000 clones, about a fifth seen once. Remarks on this clone: No antigen is known for it.

V gene TRBV7-2 combines with J gene TRBJ1-2; D is unresolved. The receptor comes from a woman aged 40 to 50 with type 1 diabetes. Sequenced sample: naive CD4+ T cells from blood. CDR3 residues: CASSPAGISQGYTF. The CDR3 DNA reads TGTGCCAGCAGCCCAGCGGGAATTTCGCAGGGCTACACCTTC.